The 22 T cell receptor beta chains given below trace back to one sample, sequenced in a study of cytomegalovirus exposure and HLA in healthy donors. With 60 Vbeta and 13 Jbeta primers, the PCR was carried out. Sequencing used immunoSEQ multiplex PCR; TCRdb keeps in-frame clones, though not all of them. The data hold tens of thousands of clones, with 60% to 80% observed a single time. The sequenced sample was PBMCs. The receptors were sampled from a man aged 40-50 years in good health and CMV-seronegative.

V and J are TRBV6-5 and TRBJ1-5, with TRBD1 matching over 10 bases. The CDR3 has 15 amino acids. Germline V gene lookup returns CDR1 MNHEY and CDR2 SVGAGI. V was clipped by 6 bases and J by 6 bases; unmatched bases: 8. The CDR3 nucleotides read TGTGCCAGCAGCAGACAGGGGGCGAATGTTCAGCCCCAGCATTTT. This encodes CASSRQGANVQPQHF.

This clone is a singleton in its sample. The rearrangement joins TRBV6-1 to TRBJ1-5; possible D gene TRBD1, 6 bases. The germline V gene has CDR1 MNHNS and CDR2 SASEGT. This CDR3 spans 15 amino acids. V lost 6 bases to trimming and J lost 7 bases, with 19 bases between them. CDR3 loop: CASSDTHRGNQPQHF. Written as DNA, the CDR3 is TGTGCCAGCAGCGATACTCATAGGGGGAACCAGCCCCAGCATTTT.

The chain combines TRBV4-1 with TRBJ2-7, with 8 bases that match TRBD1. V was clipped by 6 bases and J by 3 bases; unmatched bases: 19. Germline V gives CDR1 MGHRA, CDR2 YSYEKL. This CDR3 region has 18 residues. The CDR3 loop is CASSQRVLGGTGDYEQYF. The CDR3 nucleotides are TGCGCCAGCAGTCAGAGGGTTCTAGGCGGGACAGGAGACTACGAGCAGTACTTC.

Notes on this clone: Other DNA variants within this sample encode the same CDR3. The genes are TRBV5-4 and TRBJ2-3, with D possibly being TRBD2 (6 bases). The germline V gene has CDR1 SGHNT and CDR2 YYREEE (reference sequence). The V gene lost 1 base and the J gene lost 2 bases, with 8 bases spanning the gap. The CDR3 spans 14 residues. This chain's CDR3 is CASSLRRDTDTQYF. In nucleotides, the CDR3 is TGTGCCAGCAGCTTGAGGCGGGACACAGATACGCAGTATTTT. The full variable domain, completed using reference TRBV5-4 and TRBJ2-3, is ETGVTQSPTHLIKTRGQQVTLRCSSQSGHNTVSWYQQALGQGPQFIFQYYREEENGRGNFPPRFSGLQFPNYSSELNVNALELDDSALYLCASSLRRDTDTQYFGPGTRLTVL.

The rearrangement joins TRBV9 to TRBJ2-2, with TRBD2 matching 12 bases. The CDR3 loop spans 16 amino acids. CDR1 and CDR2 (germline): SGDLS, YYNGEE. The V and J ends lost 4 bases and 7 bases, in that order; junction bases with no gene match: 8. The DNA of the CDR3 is TGTGCCAGCAGCCCGCGACTAGCGGGAGCGAACGGGGAGCTGTTTTTT. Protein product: CASSPRLAGANGELFF. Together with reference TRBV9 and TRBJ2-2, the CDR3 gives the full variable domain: DSGVTQTPKHLITATGQRVTLRCSPRSGDLSVYWYQQSLDQGLQFLIQYYNGEERAKGNILERFSAQQFPDLHSELNLSSLELGDSALYFCASSPRLAGANGELFFGEGSRLTVL.

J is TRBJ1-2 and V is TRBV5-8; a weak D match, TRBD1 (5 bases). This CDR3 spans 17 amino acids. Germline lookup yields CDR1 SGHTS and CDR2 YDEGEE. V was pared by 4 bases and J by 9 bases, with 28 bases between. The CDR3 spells CASSAGLALEKSMSYTF. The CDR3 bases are TGTGCCAGCAGCGCAGGGCTCGCCCTAGAAAAATCTATGAGCTACACCTTC.

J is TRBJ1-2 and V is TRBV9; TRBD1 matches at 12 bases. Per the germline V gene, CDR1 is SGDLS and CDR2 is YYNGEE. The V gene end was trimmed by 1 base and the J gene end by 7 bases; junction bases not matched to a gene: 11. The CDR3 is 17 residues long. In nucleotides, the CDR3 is TGTGCCAGCAGCGTACAAGGGACAGGGGGCCGATTGGGTGGCTACACCTTC. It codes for CASSVQGTGGRLGGYTF. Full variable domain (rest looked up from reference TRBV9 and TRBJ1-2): DSGVTQTPKHLITATGQRVTLRCSPRSGDLSVYWYQQSLDQGLQFLIQYYNGEERAKGNILERFSAQQFPDLHSELNLSSLELGDSALYFCASSVQGTGGRLGGYTFGSGTRLTVV.

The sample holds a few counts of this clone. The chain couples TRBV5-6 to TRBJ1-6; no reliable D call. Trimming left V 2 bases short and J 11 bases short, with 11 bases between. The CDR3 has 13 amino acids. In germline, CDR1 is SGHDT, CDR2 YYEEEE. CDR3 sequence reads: CASSFNIGPPLHF. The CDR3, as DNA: TGTGCCAGCAGCTTTAATATCGGTCCACCCCTCCACTTT.

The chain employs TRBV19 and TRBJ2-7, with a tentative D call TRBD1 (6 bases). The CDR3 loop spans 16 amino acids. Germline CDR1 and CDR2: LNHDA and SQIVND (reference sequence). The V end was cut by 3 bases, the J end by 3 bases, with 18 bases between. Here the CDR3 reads CASSILLTGPVYEQYF. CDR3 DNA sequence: TGTGCCAGTAGTATCCTTTTGACAGGCCCCGTCTACGAGCAGTACTTC.

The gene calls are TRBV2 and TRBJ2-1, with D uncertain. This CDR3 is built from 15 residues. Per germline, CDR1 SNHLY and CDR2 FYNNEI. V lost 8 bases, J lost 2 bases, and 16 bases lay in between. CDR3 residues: CASLEAVNPYNEQFF. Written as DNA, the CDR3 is TGTGCCAGCCTCGAGGCAGTGAACCCCTACAATGAGCAGTTCTTC.

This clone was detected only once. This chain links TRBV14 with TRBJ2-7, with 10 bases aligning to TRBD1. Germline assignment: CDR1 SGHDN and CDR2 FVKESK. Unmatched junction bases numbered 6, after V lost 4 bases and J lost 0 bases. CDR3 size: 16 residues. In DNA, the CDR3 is TGTGCCAGCAGCCTACTCCGGGACAGGGGCTCCTACGAGCAGTACTTC. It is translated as CASSLLRDRGSYEQYF.

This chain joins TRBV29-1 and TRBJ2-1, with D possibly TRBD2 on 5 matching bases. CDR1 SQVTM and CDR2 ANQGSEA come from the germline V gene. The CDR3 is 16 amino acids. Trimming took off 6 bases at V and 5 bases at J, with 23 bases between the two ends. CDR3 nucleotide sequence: TGCAGCGTCGCACTGTCCGGGCGGGCTTTTCACAATGAGCAGTTCTTC. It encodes CSVALSGRAFHNEQFF.

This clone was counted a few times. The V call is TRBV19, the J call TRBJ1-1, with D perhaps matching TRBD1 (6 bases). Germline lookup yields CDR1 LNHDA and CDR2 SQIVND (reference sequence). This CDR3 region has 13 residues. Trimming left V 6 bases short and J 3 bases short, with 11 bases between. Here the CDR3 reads CASRSGQHTEAFF. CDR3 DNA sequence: TGTGCCAGTAGATCCGGACAGCACACTGAAGCTTTCTTT.

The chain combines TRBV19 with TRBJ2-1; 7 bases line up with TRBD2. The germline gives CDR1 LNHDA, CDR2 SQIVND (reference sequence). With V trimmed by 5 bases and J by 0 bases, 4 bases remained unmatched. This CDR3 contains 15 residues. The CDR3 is CASSPREVSYNEQFF. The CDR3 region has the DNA TGTGCCAGTAGTCCCCGGGAGGTCTCCTACAATGAGCAGTTCTTC.

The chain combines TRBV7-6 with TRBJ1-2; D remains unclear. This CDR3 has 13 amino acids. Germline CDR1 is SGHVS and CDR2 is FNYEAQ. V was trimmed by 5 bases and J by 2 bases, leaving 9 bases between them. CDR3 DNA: TGTGCCAGCAGCGGGGAGGGAAACTATGGCTACACCTTC. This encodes CASSGEGNYGYTF.

The CDR3 spells CASSLDQGWAANEKLFF. The CDR3 DNA is TGCGCCAGCAGCTTGGATCAGGGATGGGCAGCTAATGAAAAACTGTTTTTT. The J gene is TRBJ1-4, the V gene TRBV5-1; maybe TRBD1 (5 bases). V was pared by 0 bases and J by 3 bases, with 15 bases between. The CDR3 runs 17 residues. Germline CDR1 SGHRS, CDR2 YFSETQ.

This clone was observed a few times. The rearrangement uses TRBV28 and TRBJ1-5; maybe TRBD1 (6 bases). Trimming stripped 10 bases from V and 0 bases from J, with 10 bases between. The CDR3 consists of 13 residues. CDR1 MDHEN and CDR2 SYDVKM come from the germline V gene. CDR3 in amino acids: CATNRDSNQPQHF. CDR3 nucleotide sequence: TGTGCCACCAACAGGGATAGCAATCAGCCCCAGCATTTT.

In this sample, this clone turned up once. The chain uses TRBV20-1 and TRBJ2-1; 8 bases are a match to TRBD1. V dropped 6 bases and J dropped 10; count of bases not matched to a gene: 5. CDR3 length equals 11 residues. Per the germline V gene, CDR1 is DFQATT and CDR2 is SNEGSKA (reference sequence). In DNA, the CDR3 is TGCAGTGCCAGTGACAGGGGAGAGCAGTTCTTC. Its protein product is CSASDRGEQFF.

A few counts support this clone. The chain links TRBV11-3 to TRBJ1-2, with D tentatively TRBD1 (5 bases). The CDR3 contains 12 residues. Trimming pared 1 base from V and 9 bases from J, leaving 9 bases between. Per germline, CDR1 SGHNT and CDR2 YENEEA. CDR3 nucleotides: TGTGCCAGCAGCTTAGGACAGAGGCGCTACACCTTC. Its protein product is CASSLGQRRYTF.

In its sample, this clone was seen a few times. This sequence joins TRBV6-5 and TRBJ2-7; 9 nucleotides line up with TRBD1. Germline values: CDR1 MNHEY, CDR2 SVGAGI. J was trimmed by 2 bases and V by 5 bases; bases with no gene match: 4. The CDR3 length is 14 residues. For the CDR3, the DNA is TGTGCCAGCAGTCCCGGGACAGGGCCCTACGAGCAGTACTTC. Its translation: CASSPGTGPYEQYF.

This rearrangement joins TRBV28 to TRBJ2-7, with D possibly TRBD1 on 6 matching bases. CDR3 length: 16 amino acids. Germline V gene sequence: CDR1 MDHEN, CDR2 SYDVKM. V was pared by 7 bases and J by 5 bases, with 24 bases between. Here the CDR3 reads CASTSVWTDRTDEQYF. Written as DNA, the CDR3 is TGTGCCAGCACCTCGGTGTGGACAGATCGTACGGACGAGCAGTACTTC. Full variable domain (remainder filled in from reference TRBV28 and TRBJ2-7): DVKVTQSSRYLVKRTGEKVFLECVQDMDHENMFWYRQDPGLGLRLIYFSYDVKMKEKGDIPEGYSVSREKKERFSLILESASTNQTSMYLCASTSVWTDRTDEQYFGPGTRLTVT.

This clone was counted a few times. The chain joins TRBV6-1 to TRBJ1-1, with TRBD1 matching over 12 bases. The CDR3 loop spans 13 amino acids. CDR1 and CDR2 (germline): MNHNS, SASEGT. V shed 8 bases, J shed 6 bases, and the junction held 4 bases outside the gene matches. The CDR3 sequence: CASGGQGASEAFF. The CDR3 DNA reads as TGTGCCAGCGGGGGACAGGGGGCTTCTGAAGCTTTCTTT.